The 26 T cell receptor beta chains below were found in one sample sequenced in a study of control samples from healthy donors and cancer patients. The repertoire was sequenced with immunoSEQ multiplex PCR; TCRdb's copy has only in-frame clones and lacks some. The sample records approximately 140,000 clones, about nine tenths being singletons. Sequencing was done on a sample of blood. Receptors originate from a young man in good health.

The CDR3 here is CASRRGQNTGELFF. The CDR3 DNA is TGTGCCAGCAGGAGGGGACAGAACACCGGGGAGCTGTTTTTT. This rearrangement joins TRBV6-4 to TRBJ2-2; TRBD1 is a possible D gene (6 bases). V lost 6 bases to trimming and J lost 1 base, with 9 bases between them. CDR1 and CDR2 (germline): MRHNA, SNTAGT. This CDR3 spans 14 amino acids.

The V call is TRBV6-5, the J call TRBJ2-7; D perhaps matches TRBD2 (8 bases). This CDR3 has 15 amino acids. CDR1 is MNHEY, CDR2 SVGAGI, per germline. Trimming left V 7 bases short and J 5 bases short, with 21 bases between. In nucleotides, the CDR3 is TGTGCCAGCACCCTCAGGGGGACTAGTCGAGACGAGCAGTACTTC. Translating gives CASTLRGTSRDEQYF.

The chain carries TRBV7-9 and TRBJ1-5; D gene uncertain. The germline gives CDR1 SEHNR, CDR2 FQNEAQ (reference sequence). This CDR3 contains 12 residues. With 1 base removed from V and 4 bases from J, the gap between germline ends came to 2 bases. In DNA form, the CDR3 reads TGTGCCAGCAGCTTAGGGAATCAGCCCCAGCATTTT. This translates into CASSLGNQPQHF.

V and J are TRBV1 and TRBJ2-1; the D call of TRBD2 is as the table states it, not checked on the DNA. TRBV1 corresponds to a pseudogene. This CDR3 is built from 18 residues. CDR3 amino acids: CTSSQGTSSCLDCNEQFF. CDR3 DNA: TGCACCAGCAGCCAGGGGACTAGCAGTTGCCTGGACTGCAATGAGCAGTTCTTC.

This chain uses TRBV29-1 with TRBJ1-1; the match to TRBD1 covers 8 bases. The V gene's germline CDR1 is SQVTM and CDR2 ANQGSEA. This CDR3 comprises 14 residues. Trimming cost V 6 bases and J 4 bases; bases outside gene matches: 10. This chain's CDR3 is CSVAAGGSATEAFF. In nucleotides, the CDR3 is TGCAGCGTCGCCGCAGGGGGCTCGGCCACTGAAGCTTTCTTT.

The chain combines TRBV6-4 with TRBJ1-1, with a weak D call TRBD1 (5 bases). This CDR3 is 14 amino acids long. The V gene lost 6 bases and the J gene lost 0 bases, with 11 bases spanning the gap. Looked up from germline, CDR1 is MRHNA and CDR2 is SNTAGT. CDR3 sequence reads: CASSRDRMNTEAFF. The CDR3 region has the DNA TGTGCCAGCAGCCGAGACAGAATGAACACTGAAGCTTTCTTT.

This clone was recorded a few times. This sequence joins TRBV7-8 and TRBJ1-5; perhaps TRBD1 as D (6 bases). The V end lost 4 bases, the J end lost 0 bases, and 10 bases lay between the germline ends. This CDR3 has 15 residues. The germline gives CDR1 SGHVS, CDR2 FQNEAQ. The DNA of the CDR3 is TGTGCCAGCAGCTATGACAGGTTTAGCAATCAGCCCCAGCATTTT. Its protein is CASSYDRFSNQPQHF.

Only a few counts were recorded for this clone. CDR3 DNA: TGTGCCAGCAGCTTATACAGTTACCGCACAGATACGCAGTATTTT. This gives the protein CASSLYSYRTDTQYF. The V call is TRBV7-9, the J call TRBJ2-3; D not certain. Germline CDR1 and CDR2: SEHNR and FQNEAQ (reference sequence). The CDR3 spans 15 residues. Between the trimmed V and J ends, which lost 2 bases and 1 base, there was a span of 10 bases.

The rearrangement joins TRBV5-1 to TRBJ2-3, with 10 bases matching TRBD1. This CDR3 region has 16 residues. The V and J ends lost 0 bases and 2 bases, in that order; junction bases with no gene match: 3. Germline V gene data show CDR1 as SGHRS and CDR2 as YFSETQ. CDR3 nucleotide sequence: TGCGCCAGCAGCTTGGCGGGACAGGGGTACACAGATACGCAGTATTTT. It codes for CASSLAGQGYTDTQYF.

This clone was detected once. The CDR3 coding sequence is TGTGCCAGCAGCTTGGACGCTTCCTCCGGCACCTTC. Its translation: CASSLDASSGTF. The chain employs TRBV7-9 and TRBJ1-2; no definite D call. Germline V gene data show CDR1 as SEHNR and CDR2 as FQNEAQ (reference sequence). V lost 3 bases and J 13 bases, leaving 15 bases between the germline ends. The CDR3 covers 12 residues.

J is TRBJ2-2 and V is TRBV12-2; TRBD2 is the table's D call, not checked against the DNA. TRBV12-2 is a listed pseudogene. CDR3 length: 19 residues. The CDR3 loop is CASRLALTSGMPVTGELFF. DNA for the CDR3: TGTGCAAGTCGCTTAGCGCTGACTAGCGGGATGCCGGTTACCGGGGAGCTGTTTTTT.

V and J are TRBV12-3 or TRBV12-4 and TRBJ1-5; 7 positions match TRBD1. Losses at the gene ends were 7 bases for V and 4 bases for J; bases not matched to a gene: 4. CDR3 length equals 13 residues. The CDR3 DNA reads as TGTGCCAGCACGGGACAGCCTAATCAGCCCCAGCATTTT. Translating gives CASTGQPNQPQHF.

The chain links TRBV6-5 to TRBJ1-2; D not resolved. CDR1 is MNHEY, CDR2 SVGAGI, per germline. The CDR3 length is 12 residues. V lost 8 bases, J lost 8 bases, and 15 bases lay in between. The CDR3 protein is CASSPGPVGYTF. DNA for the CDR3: TGTGCCAGCTCGCCGGGCCCCGTCGGCTACACCTTC.

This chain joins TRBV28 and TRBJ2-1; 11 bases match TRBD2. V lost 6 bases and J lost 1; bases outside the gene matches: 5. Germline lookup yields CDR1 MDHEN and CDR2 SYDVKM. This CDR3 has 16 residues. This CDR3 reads CASSIGTSGSYNEQFF. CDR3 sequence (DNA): TGTGCCAGCAGCATAGGGACTAGCGGATCCTACAATGAGCAGTTCTTC.

The CDR3 loop is CASSPGQGREKLFF. CDR3 nucleotide sequence: TGTGCCAGCAGTCCGGGACAGGGGCGGGAAAAACTGTTTTTT. The V and J genes are TRBV5-4 and TRBJ1-4; TRBD1 aligns across 10 bases. The CDR3 has 14 amino acids. Germline V lookup: CDR1 SGHNT, CDR2 YYREEE (reference sequence). The junction had 6 bases not matched to a gene; V was cut back by 5 bases and J by 8 bases.

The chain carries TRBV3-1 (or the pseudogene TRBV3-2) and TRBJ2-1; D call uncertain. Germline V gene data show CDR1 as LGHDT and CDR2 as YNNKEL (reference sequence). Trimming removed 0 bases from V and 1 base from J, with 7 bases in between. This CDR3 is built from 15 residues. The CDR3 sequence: CASSQDVVSYNEQFF. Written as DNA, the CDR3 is TGTGCCAGCAGCCAAGATGTCGTGTCCTACAATGAGCAGTTCTTC.

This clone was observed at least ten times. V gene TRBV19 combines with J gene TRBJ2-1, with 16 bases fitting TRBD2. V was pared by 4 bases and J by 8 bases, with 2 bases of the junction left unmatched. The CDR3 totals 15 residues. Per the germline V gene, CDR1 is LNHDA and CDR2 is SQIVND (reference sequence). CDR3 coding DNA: TGTGCCAGTAGTACGGGACTAGCGGGAGGGGATGAGCAGTTCTTC. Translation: CASSTGLAGGDEQFF. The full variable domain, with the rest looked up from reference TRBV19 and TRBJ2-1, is DGGITQSPKYLFRKEGQNVTLSCEQNLNHDAMYWYRQDPGQGLRLIYYSQIVNDFQKGDIAEGYSVSREKKESFPLTVTSAQKNPTAFYLCASSTGLAGGDEQFFGPGTRLTVL.

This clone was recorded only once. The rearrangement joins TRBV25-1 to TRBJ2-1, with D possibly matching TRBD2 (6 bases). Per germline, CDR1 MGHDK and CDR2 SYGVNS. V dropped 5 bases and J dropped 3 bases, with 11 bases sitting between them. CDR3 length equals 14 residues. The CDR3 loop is CASSWGEIYNEQFF. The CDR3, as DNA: TGTGCCAGCAGTTGGGGGGAAATCTACAATGAGCAGTTCTTC.

The CDR3 nucleotides read TGTGCCAGCAGTTCGGGACTAATCACAGATACGCAGTATTTT. Encoded protein: CASSSGLITDTQYF. The chain is built from TRBV27 and TRBJ2-3; TRBD2 agrees at 7 bases. Germline values: CDR1 MNHEY, CDR2 SMNVEV (reference sequence). J was trimmed by 2 bases and V by 4 bases; bases with no gene match: 3. The CDR3 consists of 14 residues.

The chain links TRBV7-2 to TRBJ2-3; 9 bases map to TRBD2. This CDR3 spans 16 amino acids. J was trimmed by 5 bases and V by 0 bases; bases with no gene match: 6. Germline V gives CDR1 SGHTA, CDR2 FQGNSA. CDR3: CASSLAGTSKVDTQYF. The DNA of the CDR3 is TGTGCCAGCAGCTTAGCCGGGACTAGCAAGGTAGATACGCAGTATTTT.

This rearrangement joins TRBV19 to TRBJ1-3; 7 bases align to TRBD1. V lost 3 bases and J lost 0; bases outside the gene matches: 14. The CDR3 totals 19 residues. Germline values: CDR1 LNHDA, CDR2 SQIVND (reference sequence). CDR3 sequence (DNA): TGTGCCAGTAGTATTCGTCTCCGGGACAGATGGAGCTCTGGAAACACCATATATTTT. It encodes CASSIRLRDRWSSGNTIYF.

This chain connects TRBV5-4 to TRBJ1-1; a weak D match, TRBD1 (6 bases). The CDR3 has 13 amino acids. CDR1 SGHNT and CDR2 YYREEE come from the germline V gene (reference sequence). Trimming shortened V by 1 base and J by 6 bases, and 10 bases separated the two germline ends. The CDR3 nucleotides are TGTGCCAGCAGCTTGCAACAGGGCTCTGAAGCTTTCTTT. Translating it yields CASSLQQGSEAFF.

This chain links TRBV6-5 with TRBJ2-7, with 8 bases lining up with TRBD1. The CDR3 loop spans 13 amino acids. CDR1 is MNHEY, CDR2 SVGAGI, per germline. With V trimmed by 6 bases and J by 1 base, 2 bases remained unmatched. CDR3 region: CASRRTGSYEQYF. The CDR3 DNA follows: TGTGCCAGCAGGAGGACAGGGTCCTACGAGCAGTACTTC.

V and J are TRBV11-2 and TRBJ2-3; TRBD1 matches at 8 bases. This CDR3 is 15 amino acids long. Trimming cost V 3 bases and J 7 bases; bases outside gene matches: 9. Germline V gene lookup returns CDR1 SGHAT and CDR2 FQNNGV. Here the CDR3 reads CASSFPQGEMNTQYF. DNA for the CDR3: TGTGCCAGCAGCTTCCCACAGGGGGAAATGAATACGCAGTATTTT.

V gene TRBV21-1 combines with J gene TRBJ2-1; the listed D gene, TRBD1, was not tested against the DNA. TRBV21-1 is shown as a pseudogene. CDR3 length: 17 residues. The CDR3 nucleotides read TGTGCCAGCAGCAAAGGCGGGACAGGGTTTGAAGACAATGAGCAGTTCTTC. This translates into CASSKGGTGFEDNEQFF.

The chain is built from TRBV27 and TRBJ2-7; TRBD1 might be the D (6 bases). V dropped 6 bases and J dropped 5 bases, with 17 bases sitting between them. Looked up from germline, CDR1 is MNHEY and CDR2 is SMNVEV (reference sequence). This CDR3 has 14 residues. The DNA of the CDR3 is TGTGCCAGCAGCCTACAGGGAACGATGAACGAGCAGTACTTC. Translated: CASSLQGTMNEQYF.